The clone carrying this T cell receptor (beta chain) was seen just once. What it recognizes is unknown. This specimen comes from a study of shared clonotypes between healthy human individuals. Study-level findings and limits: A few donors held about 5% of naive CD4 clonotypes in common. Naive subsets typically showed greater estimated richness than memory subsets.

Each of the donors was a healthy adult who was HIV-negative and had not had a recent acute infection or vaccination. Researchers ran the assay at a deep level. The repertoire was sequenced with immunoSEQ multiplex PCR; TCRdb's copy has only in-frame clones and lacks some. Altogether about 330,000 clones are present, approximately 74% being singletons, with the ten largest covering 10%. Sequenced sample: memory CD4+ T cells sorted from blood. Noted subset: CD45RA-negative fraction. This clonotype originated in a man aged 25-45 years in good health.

CDR3 in amino acids: CASSLGVGLAKNIQYF. The CDR3 bases are TGCGCCAGCAGCTTGGGAGTCGGACTAGCCAAAAACATTCAGTACTTC. This chain links TRBV5-1 with TRBJ2-4; tentatively, D is TRBD2 (5 bases). Trimming shortened V by 0 bases and J by 0 bases, and 10 bases separated the two germline ends. Germline V gene data show CDR1 as SGHRS and CDR2 as YFSETQ. The CDR3 sequence is 16 residues long.